These 8 T cell receptor beta chains were all obtained from the same sample, sequenced in a study of CD8 T cells in Susac syndrome (dated by TCRdb to the late 2010s). Libraries were built with the immunoSEQ multiplex PCR assay. RNA was extracted using the RNeasy kit, and roughly 0.45 to 1 microgram was reverse transcribed with random hexamers. TCRdb took the public reads, trimmed them with fastp at Q25, ran MiXCR for clone calling and kept in-frame beta chains. Each record represents a unique CDR3 protein, reported with the most common genes and DNA among its rows. For this sample there are some 300,000 distinct CDR3 sequences; over 75% appear just once. The ten biggest clones cover 0.21% of the sample. The sequenced sample was CD8+ T cells from PBMCs. These receptors were collected from a human donor with multiple sclerosis.

The chain has TRBV28 and TRBJ2-1; D is unclear. The V end was cut by 7 bases, the J end by 10 bases, with 11 bases between. This CDR3 has 11 amino acids. The germline gives CDR1 MDHEN, CDR2 SYDVKM. CDR3 nucleotides: TGTGCCAGCACCGAATGGGAAGAGCAGTTCTTC. It is translated as CASTEWEEQFF.

The chain combines TRBV5-4 with TRBJ2-2; TRBD1 or TRBD2 may be the D gene (5 bases each). V gave up 6 bases and J gave up 2 bases, with 17 bases separating them. Germline CDR1 reads SGHNT; CDR2 reads YYREEE (reference sequence). This CDR3 has 16 amino acids. CDR3 region: CASTSVWGRNTGELFF. The CDR3 DNA is TGTGCCAGCACCTCGGTGTGGGGGAGAAACACCGGGGAGCTGTTTTTT.

The gene calls are TRBV27 and TRBJ1-2, with D unresolved. The CDR3 runs to 13 residues. The V end lost 1 base, the J end lost 13 bases, and 16 bases lay between the germline ends. Germline-derived CDR1 and CDR2 are MNHEY and SMNVEV (reference sequence). DNA of the CDR3: TGTGCCAGCAGTTTATTTGCTTTCGGCGTCATCACCTTC. Translation: CASSLFAFGVITF.

The J gene is TRBJ2-7, the V gene TRBV5-6, with 8 bases that match TRBD1. Per the germline V gene, CDR1 is SGHDT and CDR2 is YYEEEE. J was trimmed by 5 bases and V by 4 bases; bases with no gene match: 14. This CDR3 comprises 16 residues. In nucleotides, the CDR3 is TGTGCCAGCAGCCAAGACAGGGGTAGTGTCTACGACGAGCAGTACTTC. Translated, it gives CASSQDRGSVYDEQYF.

In regard to this clonotype: The junction and the germline gene differ at one end; a read error may be behind it. V is TRBV29-1 and J is TRBJ1-2, with D hard to call. Per the germline V gene, CDR1 is SQVTM and CDR2 is ANQGSEA. The CDR3 length is 15 residues. This CDR3 is CSVEVVQVISYGYTF. The CDR3 DNA is TGCAGCGTGGAAGTGGTCCAGGTTATCAGCTATGGCTACACCTTC.

The chain has TRBV4-3 and TRBJ1-5, with a tentative D call TRBD1 (6 bases). Trimming took 6 bases from V and 2 from J, leaving 14 bases between them. Germline loops: CDR1 LGHNA, CDR2 YSLEER. The CDR3 consists of 15 residues. The CDR3 bases are TGCGCCAGCAGTACTACCCCAGGGGGCAATCAGCCCCAGCATTTT. Translated, it gives CASSTTPGGNQPQHF.

This clonotype appeared a single time. V is TRBV4-3 and J is TRBJ1-2, with unresolved D. V dropped 3 bases and J dropped 6 bases, with 5 bases sitting between them. The CDR3 is 11 amino acids. Germline loops: CDR1 LGHNA, CDR2 YSLEER. The CDR3 loop reads CASSQDHGYTF. The CDR3 DNA sequence: TGCGCCAGCAGCCAGGACCATGGCTACACCTTC.

This chain joins TRBV13 and TRBJ2-7; D is possibly TRBD1 (6 bases). Trimming shortened V by 8 bases and J by 2 bases, and 10 bases separated the two germline ends. The CDR3 is 12 amino acids. The V gene's germline CDR1 is PRHDT and CDR2 FYEKMQ (reference sequence). The CDR3 coding sequence is TGTGCCAGCTCAAACAGGGCCTACGAGCAGTACTTC. Encoded protein: CASSNRAYEQYF.